The TCR beta chain under discussion was sequenced for a study of blood T cell repertoires in COVID-19. About the research overall: Acute and convalescent COVID-19 samples came from the United States, Italy and Spain. T cells, B-cell-depleted T cells, or PBMCs provided the cDNA or gDNA that served as material.

V was shortened by 6 bases and J by 1 base, with 11 bases between the two germline ends. The CDR3 spans 14 residues. The V gene's germline CDR1 is KGHDR and CDR2 SFDVKD. In the authors' methods: The assay estimated nucleated cells by amplifying reference gene primers. Sequenced by immunoSEQ multiplex PCR; TCRdb stores in-frame clones only, minus some. The DNA was the basis for D and trimming; V, J and clone size are from that table. The profile shows about 130,000 clones, roughly 80% of them singletons. The chain couples TRBV24-1 to TRBJ1-1, with D perhaps matching TRBD1 (6 bases). This TCR derives from a man aged 55 to 69 with acute or convalescent COVID-19. The sample comprised peripheral blood. The CDR3 DNA follows: TGTGCCACCAGTCCGGGACACCGGAACACTGAAGCTTTCTTT. Residues: CATSPGHRNTEAFF.